This passage covers 17 T cell receptor beta chains from one sample sequenced in a study of T cells in localized non-small cell lung cancer. Assay: immunoSEQ multiplex PCR; the TCRdb copy retains only in-frame clones and omits some. The data contain tens of thousands of clones, roughly 79% of them singletons. This material consisted of PBMCs, taken before any cancer treatment. These receptors all come from a man aged 40 to 70 with stage II lung adenocarcinoma.

The chain carries TRBV9 and TRBJ1-2; D not resolved. This CDR3 has 12 residues. Germline V gene data show CDR1 as SGDLS and CDR2 as YYNGEE. V lost 5 bases to trimming and J lost 2 bases, with 7 bases between them. CDR3 bases: TGTGCCAGCAGGAGGGAAAACTATGGCTACACCTTC. This codes for CASRRENYGYTF.

Concerning this clone itself: Relative to the germline gene, one junction end is altered; a read error may explain this. The CDR3 reads CASSPTGGTADTQYF. As DNA, the CDR3 is TGTGCTAGCAGCCCTACCGGGGGGACGGCAGATACGCAGTATTTT. The J gene is TRBJ2-3, the V gene TRBV7-7; TRBD2 matches at 7 bases. Germline V gives CDR1 SSHAT, CDR2 FNYEAQ (reference sequence). The CDR3 extends over 15 amino acids.

The V and J genes are TRBV19 and TRBJ1-2; a possible D gene is TRBD1 (5 bases). Deletions cut 4 bases from V and 2 bases from J, with 8 bases between. This CDR3 has 13 residues. Looked up from germline, CDR1 is LNHDA and CDR2 is SQIVND (reference sequence). The CDR3 here is CASSTGMNYGYTF. In nucleotides, the CDR3 is TGTGCCAGTAGTACAGGGATGAACTATGGCTACACCTTC.

This clone was observed a few times. The chain is built from TRBV15 and TRBJ1-1, with a tentative D call TRBD1 (5 bases). This CDR3 comprises 15 residues. The germline CDR1 and CDR2 sequences are LNHNV and YYDKDF (reference sequence). V lost 3 bases to trimming and J lost 2 bases, with 13 bases between them. The CDR3 DNA reads as TGTGCCACCAGCAGCCCCCAGGGTTTTAACACTGAAGCTTTCTTT. It is translated as CATSSPQGFNTEAFF.

The V and J genes are TRBV5-4 and TRBJ2-1; a possible D gene is TRBD2 (5 bases). Germline V gives CDR1 SGHNT, CDR2 YYREEE (reference sequence). The CDR3 runs to 17 residues. V was cut by 2 bases and J by 0 bases, with 15 bases left in between. The CDR3 DNA is TGTGCCAGCAGCTTCTCTGTAGCGATGAGCTCCTACAATGAGCAGTTCTTC. This codes for CASSFSVAMSSYNEQFF.

The rearrangement links TRBV15 to TRBJ2-7, with D hard to call. Germline CDR1 and CDR2: LNHNV and YYDKDF (reference sequence). The CDR3 covers 13 residues. Deletions cut 4 bases from V and 5 bases from J, with 12 bases between. CDR3 loop: CATSTSPLHEQYF. CDR3 DNA: TGTGCCACCAGCACCTCCCCCTTGCACGAGCAGTACTTC.

The genes are TRBV6-5 and TRBJ1-6, with D possibly TRBD1 on 5 matching bases. V was shortened by 5 bases and J by 9 bases, with 11 bases between the two germline ends. This CDR3 has 13 residues. CDR1 and CDR2 from the germline V gene are MNHEY and SVGAGI. The CDR3 sequence is CASSPEGISPLHF. The CDR3 DNA sequence: TGTGCCAGCAGTCCCGAGGGGATTTCACCCCTCCACTTT.

The J gene is TRBJ2-3, the V gene TRBV19; TRBD2 agrees at 11 bases. CDR1 and CDR2 (germline): LNHDA, SQIVND (reference sequence). After removal of 5 bases from V and 2 bases from J, the junction contained 6 bases not matched to a gene. The CDR3 runs 16 residues. CDR3 DNA sequence: TGTGCCAGTAGTTTGTTGGGACTAGCGGCCACAGATACGCAGTATTTT. Its protein product is CASSLLGLAATDTQYF.

The chain joins TRBV7-9 to TRBJ2-3; D tentatively reads TRBD1 or TRBD2 (5 bases each). The germline V gene encodes CDR1 SEHNR and CDR2 FQNEAQ (reference sequence). The CDR3 loop spans 14 amino acids. Trimming pared 5 bases from V and 5 bases from J, leaving 14 bases between. The CDR3 is CASSPEGKRDTQYF. In DNA, the CDR3 is TGTGCCAGCAGCCCTGAGGGGAAGAGAGATACGCAGTATTTT.

This clone has more than one count but fewer than ten. This chain joins TRBV18 and TRBJ2-3, with no clear D. V shed 6 bases and J shed 3 bases, with 16 bases lying between them. Germline assignment: CDR1 KGHSH and CDR2 LQKENI. The CDR3 extends over 15 amino acids. The CDR3 sequence: CASSWDFSRTDTQYF. The DNA of the CDR3 is TGTGCCAGCTCGTGGGATTTCAGTAGGACAGATACGCAGTATTTT.

This chain connects TRBV4-1 to TRBJ1-2, with TRBD1 matching 9 bases. CDR1 and CDR2 (germline): MGHRA, YSYEKL. J lost 3 bases, V lost 4 bases, and 0 bases had no gene match. CDR3 length equals 13 residues. The CDR3, as DNA: TGCGCCAGCAGCCGGGACAGGGACTATGGCTACACCTTC. This codes for CASSRDRDYGYTF.

The V call is TRBV5-4, the J call TRBJ1-1; D is uncertain. Trimming left V 0 bases short and J 0 bases short, with 9 bases between. Germline loops: CDR1 SGHNT, CDR2 YYREEE (reference sequence). CDR3 size: 15 residues. The DNA of the CDR3 is TGTGCCAGCAGCTTGGCAGAAACCCTGAACACTGAAGCTTTCTTT. Protein: CASSLAETLNTEAFF. Supplemented by reference TRBV5-4 and TRBJ1-1, the full variable domain reads ETGVTQSPTHLIKTRGQQVTLRCSSQSGHNTVSWYQQALGQGPQFIFQYYREEENGRGNFPPRFSGLQFPNYSSELNVNALELDDSALYLCASSLAETLNTEAFFGQGTRLTVV.

This clone appeared a few times. This chain uses TRBV9 with TRBJ1-3, with no clear D. The germline gives CDR1 SGDLS, CDR2 YYNGEE. Trimming removed 0 bases at V and 0 bases at J, with 4 bases between. CDR3 length: 14 residues. In DNA form, the CDR3 reads TGTGCCAGCAGCGTAGAAAACTCTGGAAACACCATATATTTT. This sequence encodes CASSVENSGNTIYF.

The rearrangement joins TRBV2 to TRBJ2-6, with D unclear. The V gene lost 7 bases and the J gene lost 0 bases, with 7 bases spanning the gap. CDR3 length: 14 amino acids. Germline values: CDR1 SNHLY, CDR2 FYNNEI. CDR3 DNA: TGTGCCAGCAAAGGAATCTCTGGGGCCAACGTCCTGACTTTC. Translating gives CASKGISGANVLTF.

The chain has TRBV6-1 and TRBJ2-7, with 12 bases identical to TRBD1. Germline CDR1 reads MNHNS; CDR2 reads SASEGT. With 3 bases clipped from V and 7 bases from J, the junction kept 4 bases outside the gene matches. The length of the CDR3 is 14 residues. The CDR3 loop reads CASSDGTGGWEQYF. The CDR3 nucleotides read TGTGCCAGCAGTGACGGGACAGGGGGCTGGGAGCAGTACTTC.

The chain joins TRBV6-5 to TRBJ1-1; no firm D call. The CDR3 loop spans 12 amino acids. Germline CDR1 is MNHEY and CDR2 is SVGAGI. V lost 6 bases, J lost 6 bases, and 11 bases lay in between. This CDR3 is CASRSHRAEAFF. For the CDR3, the DNA is TGTGCCAGCAGATCCCATAGGGCTGAAGCTTTCTTT.

V usage is TRBV11-1 and J usage is TRBJ2-5; D gene ambiguous. Trimming shortened V by 3 bases and J by 1 base, and 9 bases separated the two germline ends. Germline CDR1 is SGHAT and CDR2 is FQDESV (reference sequence). CDR3 length: 14 residues. The CDR3 loop reads CASSLGTFQETQYF. The CDR3 nucleotides are TGTGCCAGCAGCTTGGGTACGTTCCAAGAGACCCAGTACTTC.